This TCR beta chain was identified during a study of cytomegalovirus exposure and HLA in healthy donors. Germline-derived CDR1 and CDR2 are SSHAT and FNYEAQ (reference sequence). This CDR3 comprises 14 residues. The study ran its PCR with 60 Vbeta and 13 Jbeta primers. The data were produced by immunoSEQ multiplex PCR, yet TCRdb's version contains in-frame clones alone and is incomplete. The table has around 90,000 clones, about nine tenths seen once. Remarks on this clone: Its specificity is unknown. The junction differs from germline at one of its ends, possibly a read error.

Study conclusions and caveats: A later analysis, which compared TCR beta chains of equal frequency, found the HLA-associated ones more clonally expanded. Earlier analysis looked at TCR beta V segments, and most were productive about 87% or about 30% of the time.

The TCR originated in a young man in good health and CMV-seropositive. The genes are TRBV7-7 and TRBJ2-5; D is unclear. The sample comprised PBMCs. CDR3 DNA sequence: TGTGCTAGCAGCTTAGCCCCCCCCGGGGAGACCCAGTACTTC. Protein product: CASSLAPPGETQYF.